The present entry profiles one TCR beta chain with its context. Its antigen is still unknown. The source of the sample is a study of radiotherapy plus CTLA-4 blockade in lung cancer. Overall study findings and caveats: Alongside interferon-beta, early blood T cell clone dynamics were reportedly the best predictor of response. After treatment with radiotherapy plus ipilimumab, TCR clones that came from the tumor expanded in blood.

Patients had chemo-refractory metastatic non-small-cell lung cancer and received focal radiation plus CTLA-4 blockade that used ipilimumab. Using immunoSEQ multiplex PCR, the repertoire was profiled, and TCRdb retains in-frame clones only, with some absent. Among 35,000 to 45,000 clones, 75% to 90% were seen once, and the ten largest hold approximately 6%. CDR3 length equals 14 residues. Germline CDR1 reads LGHNA; CDR2 reads YNFKEQ. Trimming took 0 bases from V and 4 from J, leaving 9 bases between them. The genes are TRBV4-2 and TRBJ1-2, with D maybe TRBD1 (5 bases). The TCR sequence derives from a human donor with non-small cell lung cancer who had stable disease on radiotherapy plus ipilimumab. The source was peripheral blood, collected from a patient treated with radiotherapy plus ipilimumab. Here the CDR3 reads CASSQDRQSYGYTF. In DNA, the CDR3 is TGTGCCAGCAGCCAAGATCGACAGAGCTATGGCTACACCTTC.